This T cell receptor beta chain was identified in a study of spatial heterogeneity in lung cancer. Study summary: The study observed each unique TCR and UMI combination more than ten times on average in raw reads.

Indicated time point: sample taken at primary tumor resection. Unsorted whole RNA from tumor, nontumor lung or frozen PBMC underwent sequencing. Every individual TCR cDNA molecule carried its own unique molecular identifier, which allowed correction of PCR and sequencing errors. TCRdb reprocessed the 5' RACE reads with MiXCR, giving one entry per CDR3 protein. The sample yields some 100,000 distinct CDR3 sequences, approximately 12% seen once. Per germline, CDR1 SGHTA and CDR2 FQGTGA. Trimming cost V 5 bases and J 8 bases; bases outside gene matches: 8. The CDR3 has 13 residues. Study-wide findings and caveats: Ubiquitous expanded tumor TCRs appeared in blood more at resection than follow-up.

For this clonotype: What it binds is not known.

The chain links TRBV7-3 to TRBJ1-1, with 7 nucleotides matching TRBD1. This TCR was sampled from a male donor with early-stage non-small cell lung cancer. This sample comprised PBMCs, obtained at surgery. In DNA form, the CDR3 reads TGTGCCAGCAGCGCCCTGACAGGGAGCGAAGCTTTCTTT. Translating it yields CASSALTGSEAFF. The full variable domain, in which reference TRBV7-3 and TRBJ1-1 provide the parts outside the CDR3, is GAGVSQTPSNKVTEKGKYVELRCDPISGHTALYWYRQSLGQGPEFLIYFQGTGAADDSGLPNDRFFAVRPEGSVSTLKIQRTERGDSAVYLCASSALTGSEAFFGQGTRLTVV.